These 26 T cell receptor beta chains came from one sample sequenced in a study of neurological immune-mediated disorders (dated by TCRdb to 2018 to 2020). Libraries were made using 5' RACE. Sequenced on an Illumina HiSeq 2500. Using fastp trimming at Q25 and MiXCR clonotype assembly, TCRdb reanalyzed the public sequencing data and kept in-frame beta chains. Records with the same CDR3 protein are collapsed into one entry carrying the most frequent genes and DNA. A total of 20,000 to 30,000 distinct CDR3 sequences appear in this sample, around 13% of them only once. The ten top clones hold 13% of the sample. Source material: PBMCs. The receptors come from a woman in her sixties or seventies with HTLV-1-associated myelopathy (HAM/TSP).

At least ten counts were recorded for this clonotype. The V call is TRBV20-1, the J call TRBJ2-3, with 8 bases matching TRBD2. Germline CDR1 reads DFQATT; CDR2 reads SNEGSKA (reference sequence). CDR3 length: 15 amino acids. Trimming took 6 bases from V and 1 from J; bases not matched to a gene: 9. CDR3 in amino acids: CSAYSGEGRTDTQYF. The DNA of the CDR3 is TGCAGTGCGTATAGCGGGGAAGGACGCACAGATACGCAGTATTTT.

This clonotype showed up many times. J is TRBJ1-1 and V is TRBV12-3 or TRBV12-4; a weak D match, TRBD1 (6 bases). This CDR3 is 14 amino acids long. Trimming pared 4 bases from V and 0 bases from J, leaving 9 bases between. This chain's CDR3 is CASSSGHLNTEAFF. In DNA form, the CDR3 reads TGTGCCAGCAGTTCGGGACACTTGAACACTGAAGCTTTCTTT.

This clonotype was counted ten times or more. V usage is TRBV5-1 and J usage is TRBJ1-6, with D perhaps matching TRBD1 (5 bases). Germline values: CDR1 SGHRS, CDR2 YFSETQ. This CDR3 comprises 16 residues. V shed 2 bases and J shed 9 bases, with 18 bases lying between them. CDR3 amino acids: CASSLDPRGRGSPLHF. As DNA, the CDR3 is TGCGCCAGCAGCTTAGATCCGCGGGGCCGCGGTTCACCCCTCCACTTT.

This clonotype was seen many times. The chain has TRBV6-5 and TRBJ2-7; no firm D call. Germline CDR1 reads MNHEY; CDR2 reads SVGAGI. Trimming pared 6 bases from V and 0 bases from J, leaving 12 bases between. This CDR3 has 14 residues. CDR3 DNA sequence: TGTGCCAGCAGCAGATACAAAGGCTCCTACGAGCAGTACTTC. It yields the protein CASSRYKGSYEQYF.

This clonotype was seen at least ten times. The J gene is TRBJ2-3, the V gene TRBV29-1, with 7 bases aligning to TRBD1. The CDR3 loop spans 16 amino acids. V lost 3 bases to trimming and J lost 3 bases; unmatched junction nucleotides: 12. CDR1 SQVTM and CDR2 ANQGSEA come from the germline V gene. The CDR3 reads CSVDGTEGSWTDTQYF. As DNA, the CDR3 is TGCAGCGTTGATGGGACAGAAGGTTCTTGGACAGATACGCAGTATTTT.

This clonotype was seen many times. The chain employs TRBV9 and TRBJ1-6; D is unresolved. V was cut by 0 bases and J by 11 bases, with 9 bases left in between. Germline V gives CDR1 SGDLS, CDR2 YYNGEE. This CDR3 region has 13 residues. For the CDR3, the DNA is TGTGCCAGCAGCGTAGCCGGCTCACCACCCCTCCACTTT. Its protein is CASSVAGSPPLHF.

This clonotype was recorded at least ten times. The genes are TRBV24-1 and TRBJ1-2, with D unresolved. The CDR3 covers 14 residues. The V end lost 0 bases, the J end lost 7 bases, and 11 bases lay between the germline ends. CDR1 is KGHDR and CDR2 is SFDVKD in the germline V gene. Here the CDR3 DNA reads TGTGCCACCAGTGATTTGCAGCGGAATGCTGGCTACACCTTC. Translated, it gives CATSDLQRNAGYTF.

The chain recombines TRBV20-1 with TRBJ2-7, with D tentatively TRBD2 (7 bases). Matching the DNA end better, TRBJ2-3 makes the J call doubtful. The CDR3 runs to 15 residues. Per the germline V gene, CDR1 is DFQATT and CDR2 is SNEGSKA (reference sequence). The CDR3 region is CSAREGGGLADTQYF. CDR3 coding DNA: TGCAGTGCTAGAGAGGGGGGGGGGCTGGCGGATACGCAGTATTTT.

This clonotype was detected many times. The chain is built from TRBV11-3 and TRBJ1-1; D remains unclear. The V end lost 8 bases, the J end lost 0 bases, and 10 bases lay between the germline ends. In germline, CDR1 is SGHNT, CDR2 YENEEA. The CDR3 has 13 residues. CDR3 sequence (DNA): TGTGCCAGCGGACTTTCAGTGAACACTGAAGCTTTCTTT. Translation: CASGLSVNTEAFF.

The gene calls are TRBV29-1 and TRBJ2-5; possibly TRBD1 for D (6 bases). CDR1 and CDR2 from the germline V gene are SQVTM and ANQGSEA. V lost 4 bases, J lost 0 bases, and 18 bases lay in between. The CDR3 sequence is 16 residues long. The CDR3 DNA is TGCAGCGTTGGGTACCGGGACAAGGAGTACCAAGAGACCCAGTACTTC. It encodes CSVGYRDKEYQETQYF.

This clonotype counts as medium-sized. V usage is TRBV5-1 and J usage is TRBJ2-3, with D perhaps TRBD2 (5 bases). Germline CDR1 and CDR2: SGHRS and YFSETQ. The CDR3 is 17 residues long. V was trimmed by 4 bases and J by 2 bases, leaving 20 bases between them. The CDR3 here is CASSGDRAGELTDTQYF. CDR3 DNA: TGCGCCAGCAGCGGGGATAGGGCCGGGGAACTCACAGATACGCAGTATTTT. Full variable domain (rest looked up from reference TRBV5-1 and TRBJ2-3): KAGVTQTPRYLIKTRGQQVTLSCSPISGHRSVSWYQQTPGQGLQFLFEYFSETQRNKGNFPGRFSGRQFSNSRSEMNVSTLELGDSALYLCASSGDRAGELTDTQYFGPGTRLTVL.

The chain couples TRBV20-1 to TRBJ2-7; possibly TRBD2 for D (6 bases). Trimming removed 6 bases at V and 2 bases at J, with 11 bases between. The CDR3 extends over 12 amino acids. The germline CDR1 and CDR2 sequences are DFQATT and SNEGSKA (reference sequence). The CDR3 here is CSATSPTYEQYF. CDR3 sequence (DNA): TGCAGTGCCACTAGCCCGACCTACGAGCAGTACTTC.

This clonotype was observed many times. The chain links TRBV20-1 to TRBJ2-3; D perhaps matches TRBD1 (5 bases). The germline CDR1 and CDR2 sequences are DFQATT and SNEGSKA (reference sequence). The CDR3 contains 14 residues. Trimming shortened V by 2 bases and J by 3 bases, and 12 bases separated the two germline ends. CDR3 coding DNA: TGCAGTGCTAGACGGCAGGGTGGGACAGATACGCAGTATTTT. As protein: CSARRQGGTDTQYF.

By its share, this clonotype is medium-sized (0.01 to 0.1%). This rearrangement joins TRBV10-3 to TRBJ2-1, with 9 positions matching TRBD2. The CDR3 runs 15 residues. In germline, CDR1 is ENHRY, CDR2 SYGVKD. V shed 2 bases, J shed 6 bases, and the junction held 5 bases outside the gene matches. This CDR3 is CAISEALAGTNEQFF. The CDR3 nucleotides read TGTGCCATCAGTGAGGCTCTAGCGGGAACCAATGAGCAGTTCTTC.

This clonotype was seen repeatedly, ten times or more. This chain joins TRBV20-1 and TRBJ2-3; D not certain. There are 12 residues in the CDR3. Germline values: CDR1 DFQATT, CDR2 SNEGSKA (reference sequence). With 3 bases removed from V and 6 bases from J, the gap between germline ends came to 10 bases. CDR3 sequence: CSASRAEDTQYF. Here the CDR3 DNA reads TGCAGTGCTAGTAGGGCCGAGGATACGCAGTATTTT.

Of note for this clonotype: At one of its ends the junction is not consistent with the germline gene, which may arise from a read error. The CDR3 protein is CAGRRKASYYNEQFF. CDR3 coding DNA: TGTGCCGGCAGACGGAAAGCGTCGTATTACAATGAGCAGTTCTTC. V and J are TRBV12-3 or TRBV12-4 and TRBJ2-1; D gene uncertain. The length of the CDR3 is 15 residues.

This clonotype was counted only a few times. The chain is built from TRBV18 and TRBJ1-1, with a tentative D call TRBD1 (5 bases). V lost 3 bases, J lost 1 base, and 12 bases lay in between. This CDR3 spans 15 amino acids. Germline assignment: CDR1 KGHSH and CDR2 LQKENI. The CDR3 loop is CASSPLQDPNTEAFF. The CDR3 DNA follows: TGTGCCAGCTCACCCCTACAGGACCCGAACACTGAAGCTTTCTTT.

This clonotype is medium-sized in the sample. The V and J genes are TRBV6-2 or TRBV6-3 and TRBJ2-7; 7 bases are a match to TRBD2. This CDR3 region has 14 residues. From germline, CDR1 is MNHEY and CDR2 SVGEGT. The ends lost 7 bases at V and 1 base at J; junction bases unmatched: 7. In DNA form, the CDR3 reads TGTGCCAGCACCATAACGGGGGGATCCTACGAGCAGTACTTC. Translation gives CASTITGGSYEQYF.

This clonotype was seen ten or more times. This chain uses TRBV24-1 with TRBJ2-1; D call uncertain. Trimming took off 4 bases at V and 0 bases at J, with 15 bases between the two ends. There are 17 residues in the CDR3. Germline-derived CDR1 and CDR2 are KGHDR and SFDVKD. In DNA form, the CDR3 reads TGTGCCACCAGTGACCTCCACCTATCGGGCTCCTACAATGAGCAGTTCTTC. Translating gives CATSDLHLSGSYNEQFF.

There are a few counts of this clonotype. The chain has TRBV20-1 and TRBJ2-7; TRBD2 aligns across 8 bases. Germline CDR1 is DFQATT and CDR2 is SNEGSKA (reference sequence). This CDR3 spans 10 amino acids. V lost 6 bases, J lost 10 bases, and 5 bases stayed unmatched. The CDR3 region has the DNA TGCAGTGCCGGGGGGGATAGTCAGTACTTC. Its protein product is CSAGGDSQYF.

The J gene is TRBJ2-7, the V gene TRBV6-1; unclear D gene. CDR3 length equals 12 residues. V was pared by 6 bases and J by 4 bases, with 10 bases between. The V gene's germline CDR1 is MNHNS and CDR2 SASEGT. The CDR3 nucleotides read TGTGCCAGCAGGGAAAGGCGGTACGAGCAGTACTTC. It translates to CASRERRYEQYF.

The sample holds many counts of this clonotype. This chain links TRBV20-1 with TRBJ2-2, with D perhaps matching TRBD1 or TRBD2 (7 bases each). The germline V and J ends were trimmed by 5 bases and 6 bases, with 16 bases remaining between them. Per germline, CDR1 DFQATT and CDR2 SNEGSKA (reference sequence). The CDR3 totals 14 residues. CDR3 amino acids: CSAHDREGAGELFF. CDR3 in DNA: TGCAGTGCTCATGACAGGGAGGGTGCCGGGGAGCTGTTTTTT.

There are many counts of this clonotype. The chain joins TRBV5-1 to TRBJ2-1, with 8 bases aligning to TRBD2. The ends lost 4 bases at V and 8 bases at J; junction bases unmatched: 11. This CDR3 is 15 amino acids long. CDR1 SGHRS and CDR2 YFSETQ come from the germline V gene. For the CDR3, the DNA is TGCGCCAGCAGCCCTCGGGGGGGCAGCTGGGATGAGCAGTTCTTC. Encoded protein: CASSPRGGSWDEQFF. The variable domain in full, with the rest retrieved from reference TRBV5-1 and TRBJ2-1, is KAGVTQTPRYLIKTRGQQVTLSCSPISGHRSVSWYQQTPGQGLQFLFEYFSETQRNKGNFPGRFSGRQFSNSRSEMNVSTLELGDSALYLCASSPRGGSWDEQFFGPGTRLTVL.

This clonotype appeared many times. The chain joins TRBV5-1 to TRBJ2-2, with 8 bases lining up with TRBD1. Per germline, CDR1 SGHRS and CDR2 YFSETQ. With V trimmed by 0 bases and J by 1 base, 2 bases remained unmatched. The CDR3 runs to 16 residues. In DNA, the CDR3 is TGCGCCAGCAGCTTGGGGGACAGGTGGAACACCGGGGAGCTGTTTTTT. Translated, it gives CASSLGDRWNTGELFF.

This clonotype has ten or more counts. The rearrangement uses TRBV7-9 and TRBJ1-2; TRBD1 aligns across 11 bases. V lost 4 bases, J lost 3 bases, and 7 bases stayed unmatched. Germline V CDR1 and CDR2: SEHNR, FQNEAQ (reference sequence). CDR3 length: 16 residues. The CDR3 coding sequence is TGTGCCAGCAGCTCGGGACAGGGGGTTTCCGACTATGGCTACACCTTC. It is translated as CASSSGQGVSDYGYTF.

This clonotype was recorded many times. V gene TRBV7-2 combines with J gene TRBJ1-2; D may be TRBD1 (5 bases). Germline V gene lookup returns CDR1 SGHTA and CDR2 FQGNSA. The CDR3 loop spans 14 amino acids. With 2 bases removed from V and 5 bases from J, the gap between germline ends came to 12 bases. DNA for the CDR3: TGTGCCAGCAGCTTATTCCAGGGAACTTATGGCTACACCTTC. The encoded protein is CASSLFQGTYGYTF.